These T cell receptor beta chains were read from a single sample in a study of technical replicates of blood from a few donors. Repertoires were generated with immunoSEQ multiplex PCR, while TCRdb's copy carries only in-frame clones and drops some. In the table there are about 69,000 clones, 80% to 90% of which are singletons. Sequencing used PBMCs. Receptors were obtained from a human donor in good health. Some clones in this sample may be carry-over from other donors' samples. The CDR3 runs from the conserved cysteine through the conserved F or W.

J gene	V gene	CDR3 protein
TRBJ1-5	TRBV7-2	CASSQDRGNQPQHF
TRBJ2-1	TRBV7-9	CASSPAGRHNEQFF
TRBJ2-1	TRBV7-9	CASSREDREQFF
TRBJ2-7	TRBV16	CASSQPSGRASYEQYF
TRBJ1-1	TRBV5-5	CASSLRPEGNTEAFF
TRBJ1-1	TRBV5-1	CASSLGQVGTEAFF
TRBJ2-5	TRBV5-6	CASSMVTGETQYF
TRBJ2-3	TRBV6-1	CASSEGQGADTQYF
TRBJ2-5	TRBV5-1	CASTLDRGGETQYF
TRBJ2-3	TRBV6-6	CASSSTVIRTDTQYF
TRBJ2-7	TRBV21-1	CASSKGQGAAYEQYF
TRBJ2-5	TRBV6-1	CASSRLGDGQETQYF
TRBJ2-5	TRBV13	CASSFESEETQYF
TRBJ2-1	TRBV28	CASSPPYLAGLHNEQFF
TRBJ2-7	TRBV18	CASSPSVAGRDEQYF
TRBJ2-7	TRBV7-9	CASSPGTSGAPYEQYF
TRBJ2-7	TRBV6-1	CASDRAGYEQYF
TRBJ1-5	TRBV5-1	CASSPWGDSNQPQHF
TRBJ2-1	TRBV4-3	CASSQELDKGLATYNYNEQFF
TRBJ1-5	TRBV18	CASSPGGRNQPQHF
TRBJ1-4	TRBV18	CASSPPGGRAGANEKLFF
TRBJ1-5	TRBV6-6	CASSYRGQVDQPQHF
TRBJ2-1	TRBV9	CASSLRPRLAGGPGEQFF
TRBJ1-6	TRBV10-3	CATASAGRGSPLHF
TRBJ2-5	TRBV4-2	CASSQDGASGQETQYF
TRBJ2-3	TRBV27	CASSPSGGGTDTQYF
TRBJ2-7	TRBV7-8	CASSSTPRDTDEQYF
TRBJ2-7	TRBV21-1	CASSKGSSQGFHEQYF
TRBJ2-7	TRBV19	CASSIDGTGPKAYEQYF
TRBJ2-2	TRBV5-4	CASSLDQGAGGELFF
TRBJ1-2	TRBV10-3	CAISDIQGATYGYTF
TRBJ1-3	TRBV6-1	CASSDQSGFSGNTIYF
TRBJ2-7	TRBV7-2	CASSYNRGTAYEQYF
TRBJ1-1	TRBV19	CASIRRGDSNTEAFF
TRBJ2-7	TRBV28	CASTTTSGVWKQYF
TRBJ1-2	TRBV6-1	CASSESSANYGYTF
TRBJ1-1	TRBV5-1	CASSLGQYTEAFF
TRBJ2-1	TRBV2	CASRRSGGAYNEQFF
TRBJ2-2	TRBV29-1	CSVEEGPGELFF
TRBJ1-2	TRBV7-2	CASSLGDRVNYGYTF
TRBJ2-7	TRBV10-3	CAIKRQPNSYEQYF
TRBJ1-2	TRBV2	CASRDRDNYGYTF
TRBJ1-3	TRBV18	CASSPPGTGNSGNTIYF
TRBJ1-3	TRBV5-4	CASSSDLTGVSGNTIYF
TRBJ2-1	TRBV5-1	CASSPNYPSTFSEQFF
TRBJ2-5	TRBV2	CASSELTRTQYF
TRBJ1-5	TRBV7-3	CASSLGGAEPQHF
TRBJ2-3	TRBV15	CATSPPRLAGVTDTQYF
TRBJ1-5	TRBV27	CASSPFFLYSNQPQHF
TRBJ2-5	TRBV7-9	CASSLLGQIQETQYF
TRBJ2-2	TRBV30	CAWRTSTNTGELFF
TRBJ2-1	TRBV6-5	CASKNGRTSDEQFF
TRBJ2-5	TRBV4-2	CASSQADGGTTGETQYF
TRBJ2-7	TRBV6-5	CASSYTSGRYYEQYF